This TCR beta chain is drawn from a study of blood T cell repertoires in COVID-19. Germline trimming cut 6 bases from V and 1 base from J; bases unmatched to any gene: 1. The CDR3 length is 13 residues. Germline V gene sequence: CDR1 MNHNY, CDR2 SVGAGI (reference sequence). Clones were sequenced by immunoSEQ multiplex PCR, and TCRdb holds only the in-frame ones, with some missing. The top ten hold roughly 11% of the sample, which has about 70,000 clones, over 75% seen once. The sequence was collected from a woman aged 18-30 years with acute or convalescent COVID-19. The V and J genes are TRBV6-6 and TRBJ1-1, with 8 bases fitting TRBD1. The sequencing input was peripheral blood. This chain's CDR3 is CASRGTGNTEAFF. In nucleotides, the CDR3 is TGTGCCAGCAGAGGGACAGGGAACACTGAAGCTTTCTTT.